This TCR beta chain originates from a study of cytomegalovirus exposure and HLA in healthy donors. This CDR3 has 15 amino acids. Germline V gene lookup returns CDR1 SGHTA and CDR2 FQGNSA. The V end was cut by 3 bases, the J end by 3 bases, with 13 bases between. The primer mix had 60 Vbeta and 13 Jbeta primers. Repertoires were generated with immunoSEQ multiplex PCR, while TCRdb's copy carries only in-frame clones and drops some. The data show 150,000 or so clones, about 72% seen once. The origin of this receptor is a human donor in good health. The chain has TRBV7-2 and TRBJ2-3; D is perhaps TRBD2 (6 bases). Sequenced sample: PBMCs. CDR3: CASSFSGVSTDTQYF. The CDR3 DNA reads as TGTGCCAGCAGCTTCTCGGGGGTTTCGACAGATACGCAGTATTTT.